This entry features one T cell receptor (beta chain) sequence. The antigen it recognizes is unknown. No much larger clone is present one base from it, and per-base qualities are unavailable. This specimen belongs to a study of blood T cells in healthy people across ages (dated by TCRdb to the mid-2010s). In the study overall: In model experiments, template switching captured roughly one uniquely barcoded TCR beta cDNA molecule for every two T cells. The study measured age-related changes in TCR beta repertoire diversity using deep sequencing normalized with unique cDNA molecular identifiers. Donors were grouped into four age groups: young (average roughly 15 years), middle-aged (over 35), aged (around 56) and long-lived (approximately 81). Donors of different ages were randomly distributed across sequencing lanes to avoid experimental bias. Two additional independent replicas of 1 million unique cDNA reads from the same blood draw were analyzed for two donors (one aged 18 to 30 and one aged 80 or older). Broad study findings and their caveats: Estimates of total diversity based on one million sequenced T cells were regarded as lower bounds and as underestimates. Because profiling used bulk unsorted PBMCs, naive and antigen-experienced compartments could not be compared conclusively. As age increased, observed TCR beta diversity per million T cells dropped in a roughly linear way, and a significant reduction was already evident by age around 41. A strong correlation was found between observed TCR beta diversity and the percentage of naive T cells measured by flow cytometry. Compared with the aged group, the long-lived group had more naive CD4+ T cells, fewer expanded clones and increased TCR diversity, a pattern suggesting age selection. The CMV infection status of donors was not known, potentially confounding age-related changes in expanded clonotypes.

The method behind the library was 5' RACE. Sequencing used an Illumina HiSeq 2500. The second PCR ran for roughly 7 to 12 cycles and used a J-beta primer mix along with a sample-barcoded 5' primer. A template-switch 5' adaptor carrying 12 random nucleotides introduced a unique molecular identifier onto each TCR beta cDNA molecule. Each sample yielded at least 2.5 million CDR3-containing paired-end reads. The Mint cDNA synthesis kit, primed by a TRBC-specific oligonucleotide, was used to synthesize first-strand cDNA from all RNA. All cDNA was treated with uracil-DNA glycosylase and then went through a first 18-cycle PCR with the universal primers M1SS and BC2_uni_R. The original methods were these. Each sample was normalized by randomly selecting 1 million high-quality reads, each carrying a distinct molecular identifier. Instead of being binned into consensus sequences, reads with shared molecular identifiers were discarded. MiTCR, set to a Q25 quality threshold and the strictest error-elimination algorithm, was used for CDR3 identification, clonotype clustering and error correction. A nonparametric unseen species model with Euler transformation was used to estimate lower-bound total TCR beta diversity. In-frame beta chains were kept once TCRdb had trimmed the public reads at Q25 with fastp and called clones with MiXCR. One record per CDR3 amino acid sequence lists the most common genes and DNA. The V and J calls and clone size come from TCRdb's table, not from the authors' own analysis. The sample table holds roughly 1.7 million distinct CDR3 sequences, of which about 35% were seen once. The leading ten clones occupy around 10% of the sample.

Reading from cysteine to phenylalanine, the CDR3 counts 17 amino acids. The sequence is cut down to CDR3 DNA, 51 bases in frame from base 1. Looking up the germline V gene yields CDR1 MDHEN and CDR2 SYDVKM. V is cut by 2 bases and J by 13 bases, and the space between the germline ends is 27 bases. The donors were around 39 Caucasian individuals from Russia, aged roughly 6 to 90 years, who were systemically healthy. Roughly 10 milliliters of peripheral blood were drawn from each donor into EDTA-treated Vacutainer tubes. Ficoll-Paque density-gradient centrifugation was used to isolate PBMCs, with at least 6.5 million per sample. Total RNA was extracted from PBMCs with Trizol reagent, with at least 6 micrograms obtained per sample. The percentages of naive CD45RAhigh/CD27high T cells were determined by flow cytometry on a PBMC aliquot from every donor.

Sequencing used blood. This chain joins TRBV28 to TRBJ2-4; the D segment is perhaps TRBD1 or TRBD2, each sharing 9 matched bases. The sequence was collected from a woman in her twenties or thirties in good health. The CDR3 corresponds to CASSLRGGGDRVQEQYF. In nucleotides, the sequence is TGTGCCAGCAGTTTAAGGGGCGGGGGGGACAGGGTACAGGAGCAGTACTTC.